These T cell receptor beta chains were read from a single sample in a study of blood T cell repertoires in COVID-19. The repertoire was sequenced with immunoSEQ multiplex PCR; TCRdb's copy has only in-frame clones and lacks some. Among about 160,000 clones, 80% to 90% were seen once, and the ten largest hold 7.5% to 8%. Sequenced sample: peripheral blood. These TCRs come from a man aged 35 to 55 who had recovered from COVID-19. The CDR3 runs from the conserved cysteine through the conserved F or W. The D gene is left open where the match is weak. The listing skips clone size in some rows; elsewhere it reads once, few, many or a size class.

CDR3 protein | CDR3 DNA | J gene | V gene | D gene | CDR3 length | clone size
CASSPQGNYGYTF | TGTGCCAGCAGCCCTCAGGGGAACTATGGCTACACCTTC | TRBJ1-2 | TRBV7-2 | NA | 13 | NA
CASSHPLARDGYTF | TGCGCCAGCAGCCACCCCTTAGCGAGGGATGGCTACACCTTC | TRBJ1-2 | TRBV4-1 | NA | 14 | NA
CASSLIGMSGDTF | TGTGCCAGCAGTCTTATCGGCATGAGCGGCGACACCTTC | TRBJ1-2 | TRBV7-9 | NA | 13 | few
CAITPEALGTGELFF | TGTGCCATCACACCTGAGGCGCTTGGCACCGGGGAGCTGTTTTTT | TRBJ2-2 | TRBV7-8 | NA | 15 | NA
CASGPGQAGSEAFF | TGTGCCAGCGGCCCGGGACAGGCGGGATCTGAAGCTTTCTTT | TRBJ1-1 | TRBV27 | TRBD1 | 14 | NA
CASRPNPGVGTEAFF | TGTGCCAGCAGGCCGAACCCGGGGGTTGGCACTGAAGCTTTCTTT | TRBJ1-1 | TRBV7-2 | NA | 15 | NA
CASSPRGPDTQYF | TGTGCCAGCAGCCCCCGTGGGCCAGATACGCAGTATTTT | TRBJ2-3 | TRBV9 | NA | 13 | NA
CATSERGSQQPQHF | TGTGCCACCAGCGAGAGGGGGTCACAACAGCCCCAGCATTTT | TRBJ1-5 | TRBV15 | NA | 14 | NA
CASSSSGSGGGELFF | TGTGCCAGCAGCTCTAGCGGGAGTGGCGGCGGGGAGCTGTTTTTT | TRBJ2-2 | TRBV6-2/TRBV6-3 | TRBD2 | 15 | NA
CASSLETGSEAFF | TGTGCCAGCAGCTTAGAGACAGGAAGTGAAGCTTTCTTT | TRBJ1-1 | TRBV11-3 | NA | 13 | few
CASRQGYGYTF | TGTGCCAGCAGGCAGGGCTATGGCTACACCTTC | TRBJ1-2 | TRBV6-5 | NA | 11 | NA
CASSLEGGRAYNEQFF | TGTGCCAGCAGCTTAGAGGGTGGGAGAGCTTACAATGAGCAGTTCTTC | TRBJ2-1 | TRBV11-3 | NA | 16 | many
CAINQRGTYQQYF | TGTGCCATCAATCAGCGGGGGACCTACCAGCAGTACTTC | TRBJ2-7 | TRBV10-3 | TRBD2 | 13 | NA
CASSLGTGGYEQYF | TGCGCCAGCAGCTTAGGGACAGGGGGCTACGAGCAGTACTTC | TRBJ2-7 | TRBV5-1 | TRBD1 | 14 | NA
CASSPPGLADYNEQFF | TGTGCCAGCAGTCCTCCCGGACTAGCGGACTACAATGAGCAGTTCTTC | TRBJ2-1 | TRBV3-1/TRBV3-2 | TRBD2 | 16 | NA
CASPKWRGGNEQFF | TGTGCCAGCCCCAAGTGGCGGGGGGGGAATGAGCAGTTCTTC | TRBJ2-1 | TRBV3-1/TRBV3-2 | TRBD2 | 14 | NA